This paragraph covers one T cell receptor beta chain sequence. These data belong to a study of blood T cells in healthy people across ages. A sample-barcoded 5' primer and a J-beta primer mix were used in a second PCR of roughly 7 to 11 cycles. TCRdb called the 5' RACE reads again in MiXCR, with one record for every CDR3 protein. Found here are over 700,000 distinct CDR3 sequences, about 53% of them singletons; the top ten hold about 42%. The TCR was taken from a man older than 75 in good health. The sequencing sample was made of blood.

This chain's CDR3 is CASRWGVETQYF. The CDR3 DNA follows: TGTGCCAGCAGATGGGGCGTTGAGACCCAGTACTTC. V gene TRBV6-6 combines with J gene TRBJ2-5, with a weak D call TRBD1 (5 bases). V shed 6 bases and J shed 5 bases, with 10 bases lying between them. CDR3 length: 12 amino acids. Germline CDR1 and CDR2: MNHNY and SVGAGI (reference sequence).